This T cell receptor beta chain appears in the sequencing data of a study of T cell responses to AZD1222 COVID-19 vaccine. Per the germline V gene, CDR1 is SQVTM and CDR2 is ANQGSEA. Trimming left V 0 bases short and J 1 base short, with 12 bases between. The CDR3 extends over 15 amino acids. Profiling relied on immunoSEQ multiplex PCR, and the TCRdb table lists in-frame clones only, not all of them. The sample holds approximately 130,000 clones, 90% seen once. The sequence was obtained from an adult in good health. The chain joins TRBV29-1 to TRBJ1-1; maybe TRBD1 (5 bases). The sequencing here drew on peripheral blood, taken on day 0 of AZD1222 vaccination. The CDR3 protein is CSVEDPGLPNTEAFF. The CDR3 nucleotides read TGCAGCGTTGAAGATCCGGGACTGCCGAACACTGAAGCTTTCTTT.